Below, 26 T cell receptor beta chains from the same sample are listed, as sequenced in a study of cytomegalovirus exposure and HLA in healthy donors. Researchers ran the PCR with 60 Vbeta and 13 Jbeta primers. Using immunoSEQ multiplex PCR, the repertoire was profiled, and TCRdb retains in-frame clones only, with some absent. The sample shows 180,000 or so clones, and about 0.8% sits with its ten largest clones. The sample consisted of PBMCs. Source of these receptors: a woman aged 18 to 35 in good health and CMV-seropositive.

The V and J genes are TRBV2 and TRBJ1-1, with unresolved D. V lost 3 bases, J lost 4 bases, and 9 bases lay in between. This CDR3 region has 13 residues. Germline-derived CDR1 and CDR2 are SNHLY and FYNNEI. CDR3 sequence (DNA): TGTGCCAGCAGTGAGCGGATAGGCACTGAAGCTTTCTTT. As protein: CASSERIGTEAFF.

The J gene is TRBJ2-7, the V gene TRBV5-1, with 12 bases identical to TRBD2. J gave up 1 base and V 0 bases, and 8 bases lay outside the gene matches. The germline CDR1 and CDR2 sequences are SGHRS and YFSETQ. There are 18 residues in the CDR3. CDR3 region: CASSLEASGGAWSYEQYF. CDR3 coding DNA: TGCGCCAGCAGCTTGGAGGCTAGCGGGGGGGCCTGGTCCTACGAGCAGTACTTC.

CDR3 protein: CASSSRGRQETQYF. The CDR3 nucleotides are TGTGCCAGCAGCTCCAGGGGGCGTCAAGAGACCCAGTACTTC. The V call is TRBV5-4, the J call TRBJ2-5; 8 nucleotides agree with TRBD1. This CDR3 contains 14 residues. V dropped 3 bases and J dropped 2; count of bases not matched to a gene: 3. Germline CDR1 is SGHNT and CDR2 is YYREEE (reference sequence).

The rearrangement uses TRBV5-1 and TRBJ1-2; tentatively, D is TRBD1 (5 bases). The V and J ends lost 2 bases and 3 bases respectively, with 20 bases between them. Germline values: CDR1 SGHRS, CDR2 YFSETQ. The CDR3 is made up of 17 amino acids. For the CDR3, the DNA is TGCGCCAGCAGCTTTGGGGACCGGGGGGAGCTCCACTATGGCTACACCTTC. Protein product: CASSFGDRGELHYGYTF.

Comment on this clone: This sample includes further DNA sequences coding for the same CDR3. This chain uses TRBV14 with TRBJ1-6; 7 bases map to TRBD1. CDR3 length equals 14 residues. The V and J ends lost 0 bases and 7 bases, in that order; junction bases with no gene match: 0. CDR1 and CDR2 from the germline V gene are SGHDN and FVKESK. The CDR3 DNA reads as TGTGCCAGCAGCCAAGACAGGGGGAATTCACCCCTCCACTTT. Its translation: CASSQDRGNSPLHF.

The rearrangement uses TRBV4-1 and TRBJ1-1, with D uncertain. CDR3 length: 15 amino acids. V lost 2 bases to trimming and J lost 0 bases, with 10 bases between them. Per germline, CDR1 MGHRA and CDR2 YSYEKL. The CDR3 sequence is CASSQRDSLNTEAFF. The CDR3 nucleotides read TGCGCCAGCAGCCAACGCGATTCTTTGAACACTGAAGCTTTCTTT.

The chain has TRBV6-1 and TRBJ1-1; D unclear. The CDR3 covers 13 residues. Trimming stripped 8 bases from V and 3 bases from J, with 13 bases between. In germline, CDR1 is MNHNS, CDR2 SASEGT. CDR3: CASRFGRDTEAFF. The CDR3 nucleotides read TGTGCCAGCCGATTTGGGCGGGACACTGAAGCTTTCTTT.

The chain links TRBV5-1 to TRBJ2-1; TRBD1 might be the D (6 bases). CDR1 is SGHRS, CDR2 YFSETQ, per germline. The CDR3 is made up of 14 amino acids. Trimming left V 4 bases short and J 9 bases short, with 17 bases between. The CDR3 nucleotides are TGCGCCAGCAGCAGCGAAGGGGGACCCCTTGAGCAGTTCTTC. Its translation: CASSSEGGPLEQFF.

The chain links TRBV5-1 to TRBJ2-5, with 9 bases lining up with TRBD2. Germline CDR1 reads SGHRS; CDR2 reads YFSETQ. V gave up 4 bases and J gave up 3 bases; unmatched junction bases: 10. The CDR3 is 16 amino acids. CDR3 loop: CASSPSLRGGEETQYF. DNA for the CDR3: TGCGCCAGCAGCCCCTCGTTGCGGGGGGGCGAAGAGACCCAGTACTTC.

Regarding this clone: One end of the junction varies from germline; a read error may be responsible. The identical CDR3 is also encoded by other nucleotide sequences in the sample. The gene calls are TRBV9 and TRBJ2-5; 12 bases are a match to TRBD2. The CDR3 consists of 14 residues. CDR1 and CDR2 from the germline V gene are SGDLS and YYNGEE. CDR3 residues: CASSVGLAGETQYF. DNA of the CDR3: TGCGCCAGCAGCGTGGGACTAGCGGGAGAGACCCAGTACTTC.

The DNA of the CDR3 is TGTGCCAGCAGCCAAGTGCCCCTGTGGGGACAGGGGTGGGGCTACACCTTC. Protein product: CASSQVPLWGQGWGYTF. The chain carries TRBV14 and TRBJ1-2, with 10 bases lining up with TRBD1. The V and J ends lost 1 base and 8 bases, in that order; junction bases with no gene match: 13. This CDR3 region has 17 residues. The germline V gene encodes CDR1 SGHDN and CDR2 FVKESK.

V gene TRBV6-1 combines with J gene TRBJ2-1, with D possibly being TRBD1 (6 bases). The CDR3 consists of 13 residues. Germline lookup yields CDR1 MNHNS and CDR2 SASEGT. Deletions cut 5 bases from V and 7 bases from J, with 12 bases between. The CDR3 sequence is CASSRTEVNEQFF. Written as DNA, the CDR3 is TGTGCCAGCAGTCGGACAGAAGTTAATGAGCAGTTCTTC.

The chain is built from TRBV6-1 and TRBJ2-7; no firm D call. Germline lookup yields CDR1 MNHNS and CDR2 SASEGT. The CDR3 covers 13 residues. Deletions cut 11 bases from V and 0 bases from J, with 14 bases between. For the CDR3, the DNA is TGTGCCTCCAAAAGGAGCGACTCCTACGAGCAGTACTTC. Translated: CASKRSDSYEQYF.

The V and J genes are TRBV5-1 and TRBJ2-5; no clear D. V dropped 2 bases and J dropped 2 bases, with 7 bases sitting between them. The CDR3 loop spans 13 amino acids. Germline values: CDR1 SGHRS, CDR2 YFSETQ. The CDR3 loop reads CASSLTPQETQYF. CDR3 nucleotides: TGCGCCAGCAGCTTAACACCACAAGAGACCCAGTACTTC.

The chain links TRBV27 to TRBJ1-5; TRBD1 agrees at 8 bases. The length of the CDR3 is 15 residues. Germline V gene data show CDR1 as MNHEY and CDR2 as SMNVEV (reference sequence). With 4 bases clipped from V and 1 base from J, the junction kept 3 bases outside the gene matches. This CDR3 reads CASSSTGASNQPQHF. DNA of the CDR3: TGTGCCAGCAGTTCGACAGGGGCCAGCAATCAGCCCCAGCATTTT.

The chain employs TRBV27 and TRBJ1-1; D gene unclear. Trimming pared 3 bases from V and 1 base from J, leaving 9 bases between. Germline V gene sequence: CDR1 MNHEY, CDR2 SMNVEV (reference sequence). This CDR3 is 14 amino acids long. CDR3 in amino acids: CASSLYRKNTEAFF. In nucleotides, the CDR3 is TGTGCCAGCAGTTTGTACAGAAAGAACACTGAAGCTTTCTTT.

The CDR3 protein is CASSPTQGPIEPQHF. CDR3 DNA: TGTGCCAGCAGCCCCACACAGGGTCCAATTGAGCCCCAGCATTTT. The chain joins TRBV7-6 to TRBJ1-5, with D perhaps matching TRBD1 (6 bases). The CDR3 covers 15 residues. Trimming took off 5 bases at V and 8 bases at J, with 19 bases between the two ends. The germline CDR1 and CDR2 sequences are SGHVS and FNYEAQ.

The gene calls are TRBV7-9 and TRBJ1-2; D not resolved. Germline CDR1 SEHNR, CDR2 FQNEAQ (reference sequence). Deletions cut 1 base from V and 8 bases from J, with 14 bases between. The CDR3 is made up of 14 amino acids. CDR3 DNA: TGTGCCAGCAGCTTAGAAGCCCAACCATCAGGCTACACCTTC. Its translation: CASSLEAQPSGYTF.

V gene TRBV13 combines with J gene TRBJ2-3, with 11 positions matching TRBD1. CDR1 PRHDT and CDR2 FYEKMQ come from the germline V gene (reference sequence). The CDR3 runs 13 residues. V shed 11 bases, J shed 4 bases, and the junction held 5 bases outside the gene matches. Here the CDR3 DNA reads TGTGCCGACGGGGACAGGGGGGCAGATACGCAGTATTTT. It specifies CADGDRGADTQYF.

This sequence joins TRBV7-2 and TRBJ1-2, with TRBD1 identical over 8 bases. The CDR3 is 13 residues long. The ends lost 5 bases at V and 5 bases at J; junction bases unmatched: 4. Germline-derived CDR1 and CDR2 are SGHTA and FQGNSA. The DNA of the CDR3 is TGTGCCAGCAGCCTCAGGACAGGGTATGGCTACACCTTC. It specifies CASSLRTGYGYTF.

The chain is built from TRBV2 and TRBJ2-1; 11 bases fit TRBD2. V trimming: 3 bases; J trimming: 4 bases; junction bases outside the gene matches: 14. The CDR3 consists of 19 residues. Germline V gene lookup returns CDR1 SNHLY and CDR2 FYNNEI. DNA for the CDR3: TGTGCCAGCAGTGATCGGGGTCCCTTGCTAGCGGGAGGATACAATGAGCAGTTCTTC. Translating it yields CASSDRGPLLAGGYNEQFF.

This sequence joins TRBV7-3 and TRBJ2-5; 7 bases match TRBD1. The germline V gene has CDR1 SGHTA and CDR2 FQGTGA. V dropped 2 bases and J dropped 1; count of bases not matched to a gene: 7. The CDR3 runs to 16 residues. The CDR3 nucleotides are TGTGCCAGCAGCTTAGCCGGGACAGCCGGCCAAGAGACCCAGTACTTC. Amino acids: CASSLAGTAGQETQYF.

The chain is built from TRBV7-3 and TRBJ1-1; 9 bases fit TRBD1. Unmatched junction bases numbered 5, after V lost 5 bases and J lost 1 base. Germline V gene data show CDR1 as SGHTA and CDR2 as FQGTGA. The CDR3 runs 15 residues. CDR3 residues: CASSPPGQGNTEAFF. In DNA, the CDR3 is TGTGCCAGCAGCCCCCCGGGACAGGGGAACACTGAAGCTTTCTTT.

The chain recombines TRBV28 with TRBJ1-1, with 7 bases matching TRBD1. Germline CDR1 and CDR2: MDHEN and SYDVKM. The CDR3 has 15 amino acids. The V and J ends lost 6 bases and 6 bases, in that order; junction bases with no gene match: 13. CDR3 loop: CASSRPDRERAEAFF. CDR3 in DNA: TGTGCCAGCAGCCGACCCGACAGGGAGAGGGCTGAAGCTTTCTTT. The full variable domain, in which reference TRBV28 and TRBJ1-1 provide the parts outside the CDR3, is DVKVTQSSRYLVKRTGEKVFLECVQDMDHENMFWYRQDPGLGLRLIYFSYDVKMKEKGDIPEGYSVSREKKERFSLILESASTNQTSMYLCASSRPDRERAEAFFGQGTRLTVV.

CDR3 nucleotide sequence: TGCGCCAGCAGCTTGCAAGGCCCCGGGAGCGGGACTGAGACCCAGTACTTC. It codes for CASSLQGPGSGTETQYF. V is TRBV5-1 and J is TRBJ2-5; 7 bases match TRBD2. This CDR3 has 17 residues. The germline CDR1 and CDR2 sequences are SGHRS and YFSETQ. With 1 base clipped from V and 5 bases from J, the junction kept 14 bases outside the gene matches.

The CDR3 region has the DNA TGTGCCAGCACCGACAGACCTGGGGATGGCTACACCTTC. It yields the protein CASTDRPGDGYTF. The chain uses TRBV7-9 and TRBJ1-2, with TRBD1 as a possible D gene (5 bases). CDR1 is SEHNR and CDR2 is FQNEAQ in the germline V gene (reference sequence). V lost 7 bases and J 6 bases, leaving 15 bases between the germline ends. The length of the CDR3 is 13 residues. Combining the CDR3 with reference TRBV7-9 and TRBJ1-2 gives the whole variable domain DTGVSQNPRHKITKRGQNVTFRCDPISEHNRLYWYRQTLGQGPEFLTYFQNEAQLEKSRLLSDRFSAERPKGSFSTLEIQRTEQGDSAMYLCASTDRPGDGYTFGSGTRLTVV.